The TCR beta chain under discussion was sequenced for a study of cytomegalovirus exposure and HLA in healthy donors. General observations from the study: There were several of the most significant clusters that appeared linked to common viral pathogens in a later analysis. The only immune exposure information that was available was CMV serostatus. Prior analysis indicated that the majority of TCR beta V segments exhibited productivity approximately 90% or approximately 30% of the time.

Researchers ran the PCR with 60 Vbeta and 13 Jbeta primers. Data came from immunoSEQ multiplex PCR; TCRdb stores just in-frame clones and leaves some out. The data hold under 85,000 clones, with around 70% observed a single time. This clone has only a few counts. Its antigen remains unknown. The CDR3 consists of 14 residues. Trimming left V 6 bases short and J 0 bases short, with 8 bases between. Germline V gene sequence: CDR1 WSHSY, CDR2 SAAADI. Material for sequencing was PBMCs. V gene TRBV10-2 combines with J gene TRBJ2-2; TRBD1 is a possible D gene (5 bases). The TCR originated in a woman aged 25 to 39 in good health and CMV-seropositive. The CDR3 coding sequence is TGCGCCAGCAGGGCAGGGTCGAACACCGGGGAGCTGTTTTTT. Amino acids: CASRAGSNTGELFF.